Shown below are 4 T cell receptor beta chains from a single sample sequenced in a study of blood T cell repertoires in COVID-19. Libraries were prepared by immunoSEQ multiplex PCR; TCRdb keeps only in-frame clonotypes and omits some of them. The sample has roughly 180,000 clones, approximately 86% seen once. The sequencing sample was made of peripheral blood. These receptors were obtained from a woman of 80 years or more with active or convalescent COVID-19.

V is TRBV3-1 (or the pseudogene TRBV3-2) and J is TRBJ1-1, with 9 bases that match TRBD1. The CDR3 loop spans 14 amino acids. Germline values: CDR1 LGHDT, CDR2 YNNKEL (reference sequence). The V gene end was trimmed by 4 bases and the J gene end by 4 bases; junction bases not matched to a gene: 4. This chain's CDR3 is CASSRTGAGTEAFF. The CDR3 DNA follows: TGTGCCAGCAGCCGGACAGGGGCAGGCACTGAAGCTTTCTTT.

The V call is TRBV19, the J call TRBJ1-3; D possibly corresponds to TRBD1 (5 bases). V gave up 4 bases and J gave up 0 bases, with 13 bases separating them. The CDR3 length is 16 residues. Germline assignment: CDR1 LNHDA and CDR2 SQIVND (reference sequence). CDR3 loop: CASSTGDSVSGNTIYF. As DNA, the CDR3 is TGTGCCAGTAGTACCGGAGACAGCGTCTCTGGAAACACCATATATTTT.

This chain links TRBV30 with TRBJ1-2; TRBD1 matches 7 bases. V lost 0 bases, J lost 8 bases, and 15 bases stayed unmatched. This CDR3 is built from 16 residues. CDR1 and CDR2 from the germline V gene are GTSNPN and SVGIG (reference sequence). The CDR3, as DNA: TGTGCCTGGAGTGTACTTCGGCAGGGGGAATCTAGGGGCTACACCTTC. Amino acids: CAWSVLRQGESRGYTF.

This clone was seen more than once but under ten times. The V gene is TRBV18, the J gene TRBJ1-5; D uncertain. This CDR3 is 13 amino acids long. Germline CDR1 KGHSH, CDR2 LQKENI. The V end lost 5 bases, the J end lost 2 bases, and 7 bases lay between the germline ends. CDR3 nucleotide sequence: TGTGCCAGCTCAGGTCAGGGCAATCAGCCCCAGCATTTT. It yields the protein CASSGQGNQPQHF.